A selection of T cell receptor beta chains follows, all from one sample in a study of blood T cell repertoires in COVID-19. Clones were sequenced by immunoSEQ multiplex PCR, and TCRdb holds only the in-frame ones, with some missing. The top ten hold approximately 2.4% of the sample, which has around 120,000 clones, under 80% seen once. The material sequenced was peripheral blood. The receptor source for this set is a man between 65 and 80 years old with acute or convalescent COVID-19. Both conserved end residues are part of each CDR3. Fields, in order: V gene, CDR3 length, J gene, D gene, clone size, CDR3 protein, CDR3 DNA. D genes are given only for firm matches. Size is stated for part of the rows, as once, few or many counts, or as a class when the clone is expanded.

>TRBV12-5|15|TRBJ1-6|TRBD1|-
CASAPYRGSNSPLHF
TGTGCTAGTGCCCCTTACAGGGGATCTAATTCACCCCTCCACTTT
>TRBV7-9|16|TRBJ2-3|TRBD2|-
CASSAGLAGPRDTQYF
TGTGCCAGCAGCGCCGGACTAGCGGGACCGAGGGATACGCAGTATTTT
>TRBV5-1|14|TRBJ1-1|-|-
CASSLGTANTEAFF
TGCGCCAGCAGCTTGGGGACAGCGAACACTGAAGCTTTCTTT
>TRBV30|14|TRBJ1-1|-|-
CAWSPPGVVTEAFF
TGTGCCTGGAGTCCACCGGGGGTAGTCACTGAAGCTTTCTTT
>TRBV4-3|14|TRBJ2-7|-|once
CASSHTRQVYEQYF
TGCGCCAGCAGCCACACCCGACAGGTCTACGAGCAGTACTTC
>TRBV5-1|14|TRBJ1-2|TRBD1|-
CASSSGQSFYGYTF
TGCGCCAGCAGCTCGGGACAGTCCTTCTATGGCTACACCTTC
>TRBV11-2|17|TRBJ2-5|TRBD2|-
CASSLESSGGVGETQYF
TGTGCCAGCAGCTTAGAGAGTAGCGGGGGGGTAGGAGAGACCCAGTACTTC
>TRBV18|17|TRBJ2-6|TRBD1|-
CASSAGTGDSGANVLTF
TGTGCCAGCTCTGCCGGGACAGGGGACTCTGGGGCCAACGTCCTGACTTTC
>TRBV4-2|15|TRBJ2-3|-|-
CASSQDPLVSDTQYF
TGTGCCAGCAGCCAAGACCCTCTTGTATCAGATACGCAGTATTTT
>TRBV18|11|TRBJ1-1|-|few
CASSPKTEAFF
TGTGCCAGCTCGCCTAAAACGGAAGCTTTCTTT
>TRBV29-1|15|TRBJ1-2|TRBD1|once
CSVDGTGGLHYGYTF
TGCAGCGTTGATGGGACAGGGGGTCTCCACTATGGCTACACCTTC
>TRBV7-9|15|TRBJ1-5|TRBD1|few
CASSLSDRGFQPQHF
TGTGCCAGCAGCTTATCGGACAGGGGGTTTCAGCCCCAGCATTTT
>TRBV29-1|12|TRBJ2-1|-|-
CSVEAAGNEQFF
TGCAGCGTTGAAGCGGCGGGGAATGAGCAGTTCTTC
>TRBV5-1|13|TRBJ1-2|-|few
CASSLAVDYGYTF
TGCGCCAGCAGCTTGGCGGTAGACTATGGCTACACCTTC
>TRBV5-6|15|TRBJ1-2|-|-
CASMLSGTLSYGYTF
TGTGCCAGCATGTTGTCGGGAACCCTCTCCTATGGCTACACCTTC
>TRBV30|16|TRBJ1-2|TRBD1|-
CAWSLSGTGGSHGYTF
TGTGCCTGGAGTCTCTCCGGGACAGGGGGTTCCCATGGCTACACCTTC
>TRBV9|14|TRBJ2-7|TRBD1|-
CASSRNRGQGEQYF
TGTGCCAGCAGCAGAAACAGGGGGCAGGGCGAGCAGTACTTC